The 10 T cell receptor beta chains listed next were all sequenced from one sample in a study of T cells in Graves' hyperthyroidism and ophthalmopathy. TCR beta CDR3 sequences were amplified from RNA transcripts. HTBI primers were used for first-round RT-PCR of the TCR CDR3. Using its own MiXCR run on the multiplex PCR reads, TCRdb lists one record per CDR3 protein. The repertoire holds 500,000 to 600,000 distinct CDR3 sequences, just over 45% seen once, with under 20% in the top ten. The sequenced material came from peripheral blood or thyroid tissue (not recorded which). The receptors stem from an adult woman with Graves' disease, either hyperthyroidism or ophthalmopathy (not recorded which).

The chain uses TRBV20-1 and TRBJ2-2; TRBD1 matches at 8 bases. Trimming removed 0 bases from V and 7 bases from J; junction bases left unmatched: 10. The CDR3 length is 16 residues. Per the germline V gene, CDR1 is DFQATT and CDR2 is SNEGSKA (reference sequence). The CDR3: CSARDIQGARGGELFF. The CDR3 DNA reads as TGCAGTGCTAGAGATATCCAGGGGGCGCGCGGCGGGGAGCTGTTTTTT.

This clonotype was seen more than once but under ten times. The CDR3 nucleotides are TGTGCCAGCAGCTCGACCAGCAACCATGGCTACACCTTC. This sequence encodes CASSSTSNHGYTF. This chain joins TRBV7-9 and TRBJ1-2; unclear D gene. V lost 4 bases to trimming and J lost 6 bases, with 12 bases between them. Germline V gene sequence: CDR1 SEHNR, CDR2 FQNEAQ (reference sequence). The CDR3 is made up of 13 amino acids. Combining the CDR3 with reference TRBV7-9 and TRBJ1-2 gives the whole variable domain DTGVSQNPRHKITKRGQNVTFRCDPISEHNRLYWYRQTLGQGPEFLTYFQNEAQLEKSRLLSDRFSAERPKGSFSTLEIQRTEQGDSAMYLCASSSTSNHGYTFGSGTRLTVV.

This clonotype appeared many times. The J gene is TRBJ1-1, the V gene TRBV9; no reliable D call. Trimming took off 4 bases at V and 6 bases at J, with 19 bases between the two ends. The germline CDR1 and CDR2 sequences are SGDLS and YYNGEE. The CDR3 has 15 amino acids. The CDR3, as DNA: TGTGCCAGCAGCCCTAGTCGGCGGGGATGGGCTGAAGCTTTCTTT. Its protein product is CASSPSRRGWAEAFF.

This clonotype appeared many times. The rearrangement joins TRBV11-3 to TRBJ1-1; a possible D gene is TRBD1 (5 bases). The CDR3 has 15 amino acids. V dropped 5 bases and J dropped 3 bases, with 16 bases sitting between them. Germline V gene data show CDR1 as SGHNT and CDR2 as YENEEA. CDR3 loop: CASSASRGGDTEAFF. In DNA, the CDR3 is TGTGCCAGCAGCGCCTCCCGGGGGGGGGACACTGAAGCTTTCTTT.

This clonotype was observed many times. This rearrangement joins TRBV9 to TRBJ1-2, with 9 nucleotides matching TRBD1. The V and J ends lost 3 bases and 3 bases, in that order; junction bases with no gene match: 12. Germline V lookup: CDR1 SGDLS, CDR2 YYNGEE. The CDR3 consists of 17 residues. The CDR3 DNA follows: TGTGCCAGCAGCGGAGATGGGACAGGGTGGAAGGACTATGGCTACACCTTC. It translates to CASSGDGTGWKDYGYTF.

This clonotype occurred a few times. As DNA, the CDR3 is TGCGCCAGCAGCCAAGAACGACGGACTAGCAGAAAGTACGAGCAGTACTTC. Protein: CASSQERRTSRKYEQYF. The chain employs TRBV4-1 and TRBJ2-7, with TRBD2 matching 8 bases. Losses at the gene ends were 0 bases for V and 4 bases for J; bases not matched to a gene: 11. Germline CDR1 and CDR2: MGHRA and YSYEKL. This CDR3 is 17 amino acids long.

The V and J genes are TRBV7-8 and TRBJ2-1, with D perhaps TRBD2 (6 bases). Trimming took off 1 base at V and 6 bases at J, with 19 bases between the two ends. The CDR3 runs to 17 residues. Germline assignment: CDR1 SGHVS and CDR2 FQNEAQ. CDR3 in amino acids: CASSLVVGTSLFNEQFF. CDR3 sequence (DNA): TGTGCCAGCAGCTTAGTTGTGGGGACTTCTCTTTTCAATGAGCAGTTCTTC.

This chain uses TRBV5-1 with TRBJ2-7, with 8 bases matching TRBD1. CDR3 length: 13 amino acids. Germline V gene data show CDR1 as SGHRS and CDR2 as YFSETQ. J lost 5 bases, V lost 3 bases, and 4 bases had no gene match. The CDR3 sequence is CASSSTDRDEQYF. The CDR3 region has the DNA TGCGCCAGCAGCTCCACGGACAGGGACGAGCAGTACTTC. The variable domain in full, with the rest retrieved from reference TRBV5-1 and TRBJ2-7, is KAGVTQTPRYLIKTRGQQVTLSCSPISGHRSVSWYQQTPGQGLQFLFEYFSETQRNKGNFPGRFSGRQFSNSRSEMNVSTLELGDSALYLCASSSTDRDEQYFGPGTRLTVT.

This clonotype has only a few counts. This sequence joins TRBV28 and TRBJ2-2; possibly TRBD1 or TRBD2 for D (6 bases each). The CDR3 is made up of 13 amino acids. CDR1 is MDHEN and CDR2 is SYDVKM in the germline V gene. V lost 6 bases, J lost 5 bases, and 10 bases lay in between. CDR3 residues: CASSGGATGELFF. The CDR3 nucleotides are TGTGCCAGCAGCGGGGGCGCGACCGGGGAGCTGTTTTTT.

The rearrangement joins TRBV3-1 to TRBJ1-2; TRBD1 aligns across 7 bases. Germline V lookup: CDR1 LGHDT, CDR2 YNNKEL (reference sequence). V was pared by 0 bases and J by 6 bases, with 7 bases of the junction left unmatched. The CDR3 is made up of 15 amino acids. DNA of the CDR3: TGTGCCAGCAGCCAAGATGTTACAGGGGTGCATGGCTACACCTTC. Translated: CASSQDVTGVHGYTF. Combining the CDR3 with reference TRBV3-1 and TRBJ1-2 gives the whole variable domain DTAVSQTPKYLVTQMGNDKSIKCEQNLGHDTMYWYKQDSKKFLKIMFSYNNKELIINETVPNRFSPKSPDKAHLNLHINSLELGDSAVYFCASSQDVTGVHGYTFGSGTRLTVV.